These 28 T cell receptor beta chains share one sample of origin, sequenced in a study of blood T cell repertoires in COVID-19 (dated by TCRdb to 2020 to 2021). The library was prepared using the immunoSEQ multiplex PCR assay. What TCRdb holds here is the immuneACCESS table cut down to in-frame rearrangements. Part of the clones is not present; checked against another copy, under half of the missing clones reflect an unresolved V gene, and the others are unexplained. The sample has approximately 350,000 clones on record, around 87% of them singletons. About 6% of the sample is in the top ten clones. The sample consisted of peripheral blood. These receptors originate from a woman in her 50s with COVID-19, enrolled during active disease.

This chain links TRBV29-1 with TRBJ1-1; D is possibly TRBD1 (5 bases). The ends were cut back, 4 bases at V and 1 base at J, with 7 bases in the middle. The CDR3 length is 12 residues. Germline assignment: CDR1 SQVTM and CDR2 ANQGSEA. This CDR3 is CSVVQGNTEAFF. The CDR3 DNA reads as TGCAGCGTTGTTCAGGGGAACACTGAAGCTTTCTTT.

The J gene is TRBJ2-2, the V gene TRBV5-1; tentative D call: TRBD2 (6 bases). Trimming removed 0 bases at V and 2 bases at J, with 8 bases between. This CDR3 contains 15 residues. Germline lookup yields CDR1 SGHRS and CDR2 YFSETQ. CDR3 DNA: TGCGCCAGCAGCTTGGGGGCGGGAAACACCGGGGAGCTGTTTTTT. It is translated as CASSLGAGNTGELFF.

This chain connects TRBV5-4 to TRBJ2-5; TRBD1 matches at 9 bases. V trimming: 0 bases; J trimming: 2 bases; junction bases outside the gene matches: 5. CDR1 is SGHNT and CDR2 is YYREEE in the germline V gene (reference sequence). The CDR3 contains 16 residues. The CDR3 loop is CASSLGQGVAQETQYF. The CDR3 DNA reads as TGTGCCAGCAGCTTGGGACAGGGGGTTGCTCAAGAGACCCAGTACTTC.

A word on this clone: At one boundary the junction diverges from the germline segment, which might be a read error. This chain links TRBV7-9 with TRBJ2-3; TRBD1 might be the D (6 bases). Germline lookup yields CDR1 SEHNR and CDR2 FQNEAQ (reference sequence). The CDR3 is made up of 13 amino acids. CDR3 protein: CASSSHWTDAQYF. DNA for the CDR3: TGTGCCAGCAGCTCCCACTGGACAGATGCGCAGTATTTT. Full variable domain (remainder filled in from reference TRBV7-9 and TRBJ2-3): DTGVSQNPRHKITKRGQNVTFRCDPISEHNRLYWYRQTLGQGPEFLTYFQNEAQLEKSRLLSDRFSAERPKGSFSTLEIQRTEQGDSAMYLCASSSHWTDAQYFGPGTRLTVL.

The V and J genes are TRBV5-1 and TRBJ1-1; 8 nucleotides match TRBD1. The CDR3 spans 16 residues. J gave up 5 bases and V 4 bases, and 13 bases lay outside the gene matches. Germline assignment: CDR1 SGHRS and CDR2 YFSETQ. CDR3 residues: CASSPRGRGQWTEAFF. CDR3 coding DNA: TGCGCCAGCAGCCCGAGGGGCAGGGGGCAATGGACTGAAGCTTTCTTT.

The rearrangement uses TRBV6-6 and TRBJ1-5, with D tentatively TRBD1 (6 bases). Germline V CDR1 and CDR2: MNHNY, SVGAGI (reference sequence). The CDR3 is made up of 15 amino acids. Trimming cost V 2 bases and J 2 bases, with 10 bases left between them. Here the CDR3 DNA reads TGTGCCAGCAGTTACACGGACAGCGGCAATCAGCCCCAGCATTTT. It yields the protein CASSYTDSGNQPQHF.

V usage is TRBV27 and J usage is TRBJ2-7; D perhaps matches TRBD1 (6 bases). Trimming shortened V by 6 bases and J by 3 bases, and 18 bases separated the two germline ends. Looked up from germline, CDR1 is MNHEY and CDR2 is SMNVEV (reference sequence). The CDR3 is 15 residues long. CDR3 DNA: TGTGCCAGCAGACTAGGGTCCGGGACACTCTACGAGCAGTACTTC. Residues: CASRLGSGTLYEQYF.

This chain connects TRBV14 to TRBJ1-1; D not certain. Germline lookup yields CDR1 SGHDN and CDR2 FVKESK. V was shortened by 0 bases and J by 5 bases, with 13 bases between the two germline ends. There are 15 residues in the CDR3. The CDR3 nucleotides read TGTGCCAGCAGCCAAGATGCCGGCCTGAGGACTGAAGCTTTCTTT. It encodes CASSQDAGLRTEAFF.

The CDR3 here is CASSSQVGGRSGYTF. CDR3 in DNA: TGTGCCAGCAGCTCCCAAGTGGGGGGGCGGAGTGGCTACACCTTC. The chain links TRBV9 to TRBJ1-2; D might be TRBD1 (6 bases). This CDR3 region has 15 residues. V was pared by 4 bases and J by 7 bases, with 20 bases between. The germline gives CDR1 SGDLS, CDR2 YYNGEE.

This clone was found a few times. The rearrangement links TRBV5-1 to TRBJ2-6; D gene unclear. Trimming pared 2 bases from V and 2 bases from J, leaving 11 bases between. Germline-derived CDR1 and CDR2 are SGHRS and YFSETQ. This CDR3 spans 16 amino acids. The CDR3 here is CASSFRYSPGANVLTF. The CDR3 DNA sequence: TGCGCCAGCAGCTTTCGCTACAGTCCTGGGGCCAACGTCCTGACTTTC. Variable domain in full (rest from reference TRBV5-1 and TRBJ2-6): KAGVTQTPRYLIKTRGQQVTLSCSPISGHRSVSWYQQTPGQGLQFLFEYFSETQRNKGNFPGRFSGRQFSNSRSEMNVSTLELGDSALYLCASSFRYSPGANVLTFGAGSRLTVL.

The chain carries TRBV3-1 (or the pseudogene TRBV3-2) and TRBJ1-2, with a weak D call TRBD1 (6 bases). The CDR3 runs to 15 residues. V lost 0 bases, J lost 3 bases, and 11 bases lay in between. In germline, CDR1 is LGHDT, CDR2 YNNKEL (reference sequence). CDR3 coding DNA: TGTGCCAGCAGCCAAGAAGGGACACCAGACTATGGCTACACCTTC. Translated: CASSQEGTPDYGYTF.

This clone appeared a single time. The chain recombines TRBV19 with TRBJ2-3; 7 bases are shared with TRBD1. Germline CDR1 and CDR2: LNHDA and SQIVND (reference sequence). CDR3 length equals 18 residues. Germline trimming cut 2 bases from V and 5 bases from J; bases unmatched to any gene: 16. The CDR3 is CASSIFPRGAGGKDTQYF. CDR3 sequence (DNA): TGTGCCAGTAGTATATTCCCTCGAGGGGCAGGGGGAAAAGATACGCAGTATTTT.

This clone showed up just a few times. The chain links TRBV7-9 to TRBJ2-5, with 12 positions matching TRBD2. The CDR3 spans 17 residues. Trimming removed 5 bases from V and 2 bases from J; junction bases left unmatched: 9. CDR1 and CDR2 from the germline V gene are SEHNR and FQNEAQ (reference sequence). The CDR3 nucleotides read TGTGCCAGCAGCCAAACACTAGCGGGAGGCTCTCAAGAGACCCAGTACTTC. Its protein product is CASSQTLAGGSQETQYF.

J is TRBJ1-1 and V is TRBV6-5; 7 bases align to TRBD1. The trim removed 7 bases at V and 8 bases at J, leaving 4 bases unmatched. CDR1 and CDR2 (germline): MNHEY, SVGAGI. The CDR3 runs 11 residues. CDR3 DNA sequence: TGTGCCAGCACCAGACAGGGAGAAGCTTTCTTT. Its protein is CASTRQGEAFF.

In its sample, this clone was seen once. This sequence joins TRBV11-2 and TRBJ2-7; TRBD2 might be the D (6 bases). The V and J ends lost 8 bases and 2 bases respectively, with 10 bases between them. The germline V gene has CDR1 SGHAT and CDR2 FQNNGV. The CDR3 consists of 12 residues. CDR3 in amino acids: CASRRGPYEQYF. The CDR3 coding sequence is TGTGCCAGCCGGCGGGGCCCCTACGAGCAGTACTTC.

The chain couples TRBV5-4 to TRBJ1-6; 10 nucleotides align to TRBD1. V was clipped by 3 bases and J by 7 bases; unmatched bases: 4. The CDR3 length is 15 residues. In germline, CDR1 is SGHNT, CDR2 YYREEE (reference sequence). CDR3 sequence (DNA): TGTGCCAGCAGCTGGGAGACAGGGGGCAATTCACCCCTCCACTTT. As protein: CASSWETGGNSPLHF.

The chain couples TRBV7-2 to TRBJ1-5; 8 bases align to TRBD1. The J segment lost 1 base and the V segment lost 4 bases, leaving 3 bases of the junction unmatched. The CDR3 loop spans 15 amino acids. Germline CDR1 and CDR2: SGHTA and FQGNSA. In DNA, the CDR3 is TGTGCCAGCAGCTGGACAGGGATCAGCAATCAGCCCCAGCATTTT. Its protein is CASSWTGISNQPQHF.

V is TRBV5-1 and J is TRBJ1-6; 7 bases are shared with TRBD1. J was trimmed by 5 bases and V by 1 base; bases with no gene match: 3. CDR3 length: 15 amino acids. Germline CDR1 and CDR2: SGHRS and YFSETQ. The CDR3 DNA follows: TGCGCCAGCAGCTTGACAGGGGCGAATAATTCACCCCTCCACTTT. Translating it yields CASSLTGANNSPLHF.

The chain carries TRBV5-1 and TRBJ2-1; 14 nucleotides align to TRBD2. The V segment lost 4 bases and the J segment 8 bases; nucleotides outside the gene matches: 5. The V gene's germline CDR1 is SGHRS and CDR2 YFSETQ. The length of the CDR3 is 15 residues. The DNA of the CDR3 is TGCGCCAGCAGCCTGGGACTAGCGGGAGCCGATGAGCAGTTCTTC. This encodes CASSLGLAGADEQFF.

The V call is TRBV6-5, the J call TRBJ2-7; the match to TRBD2 covers 8 bases. Trimming removed 9 bases from V and 2 bases from J; junction bases left unmatched: 3. Germline CDR1 and CDR2: MNHEY and SVGAGI. This CDR3 is built from 12 residues. CDR3 protein: CASSGNTYEQYF. CDR3 nucleotide sequence: TGTGCCAGTAGCGGGAACACCTACGAGCAGTACTTC.

This clone was observed a few times. V and J are TRBV4-1 and TRBJ2-2; D remains ambiguous. The V gene's germline CDR1 is MGHRA and CDR2 YSYEKL. The CDR3 sequence is 12 residues long. V shed 4 bases and J shed 8 bases, with 8 bases lying between them. The CDR3 region is CASSPPRGELFF. In nucleotides, the CDR3 is TGCGCCAGCAGCCCCCCCCGGGGGGAGCTGTTTTTT.

This clone has a single count. A much larger clone differs by one base, so this may be a read error. J is TRBJ1-5 and V is TRBV19, with D perhaps TRBD1 (6 bases). The CDR3 is 13 residues long. CDR1 LNHDA and CDR2 SQIVND come from the germline V gene (reference sequence). Trimming left V 5 bases short and J 4 bases short, with 9 bases between. This CDR3 reads CASSYRENQPQHF. The DNA for the CDR3 is TGTGCCAGTAGTTACAGGGAGAATCAGCCCCAGCATTTT.

The V gene is TRBV7-9, the J gene TRBJ2-7, with TRBD1 matching 9 bases. The germline V gene has CDR1 SEHNR and CDR2 FQNEAQ (reference sequence). V lost 5 bases to trimming and J lost 6 bases; unmatched junction nucleotides: 11. The CDR3 extends over 15 amino acids. The CDR3 DNA reads TGTGCCAGCAGCCTAACGGGACAGGGTGGAAGCGAGCAGTACTTC. The encoded protein is CASSLTGQGGSEQYF.

The V call is TRBV19, the J call TRBJ1-2; no reliable D call. The CDR3 has 13 residues. V dropped 8 bases and J dropped 5 bases, with 15 bases sitting between them. The V gene's germline CDR1 is LNHDA and CDR2 SQIVND (reference sequence). DNA for the CDR3: TGTGCCAGTGCTCATACGGACTATTATGGCTACACCTTC. This translates into CASAHTDYYGYTF. The full variable domain, with the rest looked up from reference TRBV19 and TRBJ1-2, is DGGITQSPKYLFRKEGQNVTLSCEQNLNHDAMYWYRQDPGQGLRLIYYSQIVNDFQKGDIAEGYSVSREKKESFPLTVTSAQKNPTAFYLCASAHTDYYGYTFGSGTRLTVV.

The rearrangement uses TRBV15 and TRBJ1-5, with 9 bases matching TRBD1. V was clipped by 8 bases and J by 9 bases; unmatched bases: 11. Germline V gene data show CDR1 as LNHNV and CDR2 as YYDKDF (reference sequence). The CDR3 is 14 amino acids. CDR3 residues: CATGSHRGLVPQHF. In DNA form, the CDR3 reads TGTGCCACCGGGTCGCACAGGGGGCTAGTGCCCCAGCATTTT.

V gene TRBV19 combines with J gene TRBJ1-3, with 7 nucleotides matching TRBD1. This CDR3 has 16 amino acids. Unmatched junction bases numbered 6, after V lost 3 bases and J lost 1 base. From germline, CDR1 is LNHDA and CDR2 SQIVND (reference sequence). The DNA of the CDR3 is TGTGCCAGTAGTATCCGAATGACAGGGTCTGGAAACACCATATATTTT. As protein: CASSIRMTGSGNTIYF.

The chain couples TRBV19 to TRBJ1-3; D is possibly TRBD1 (6 bases). Per germline, CDR1 LNHDA and CDR2 SQIVND (reference sequence). V lost 5 bases to trimming and J lost 0 bases, with 11 bases between them. This CDR3 contains 15 residues. The CDR3 protein is CASSLDRSSGNTIYF. The CDR3 DNA is TGTGCCAGTAGTCTCGACAGGAGCTCTGGAAACACCATATATTTT.

This clone has a single count. V gene TRBV6-2 or TRBV6-3 combines with J gene TRBJ2-3, with D uncertain. The V gene lost 0 bases and the J gene lost 2 bases, with 24 bases spanning the gap. The CDR3 is made up of 20 amino acids. Germline CDR1 reads MNHEY; CDR2 reads SVGEGT. The CDR3 loop is CASSYSRSRSGRPHTDTQYF. Written as DNA, the CDR3 is TGTGCCAGCAGTTACTCGAGATCAAGGAGTGGCCGGCCCCACACAGATACGCAGTATTTT.